This TCR beta chain was captured by sequencing in a study of technical replicates of blood from several donors. Looked up from germline, CDR1 is WNHNN and CDR2 is SYGVQD (reference sequence). V was clipped by 7 bases and J by 2 bases, with 9 bases between them. The CDR3 length is 12 residues. Only in-frame clones appear in the TCRdb table, and some are missing; sequencing was by immunoSEQ multiplex PCR. The repertoire holds under 95,000 clones, with around 94% as singletons. The sequencing input was T cells isolated from PBMCs. The TCR originated in a human donor in good health. This chain joins TRBV10-1 and TRBJ2-7, with a tentative D call TRBD2 (5 bases). In DNA, the CDR3 is TGCGCCAGCACGGGGTTTACCTACGAGCAGTACTTC. Amino acids: CASTGFTYEQYF.